Listed here are 21 T cell receptor beta chains from one sample, sequenced in a study of blood T cell repertoires in COVID-19. TCRdb keeps only in-frame clones here, not all; method: immunoSEQ multiplex PCR. The sample includes about 31,000 clones, roughly 90% of them seen just once. The sample was peripheral blood. Receptors originate from a woman aged 40 to 55 with active or convalescent COVID-19.

The chain has TRBV6-6 and TRBJ1-3, with a tentative D call TRBD1 (5 bases). Trimming took off 4 bases at V and 0 bases at J, with 10 bases between the two ends. Germline loops: CDR1 MNHNY, CDR2 SVGAGI (reference sequence). The CDR3 consists of 15 residues. CDR3 loop: CASSWGGASGNTIYF. In DNA form, the CDR3 reads TGTGCCAGCAGTTGGGGGGGAGCCTCTGGAAACACCATATATTTT.

This clone was found a few times. This sequence joins TRBV5-1 and TRBJ1-2; no clear D gene. Germline V CDR1 and CDR2: SGHRS, YFSETQ. This CDR3 comprises 13 residues. Trimming took 0 bases from V and 7 from J, leaving 10 bases between them. CDR3 sequence: CASSLDLGSGYTF. The CDR3 bases are TGCGCCAGCAGCTTGGATCTCGGTTCTGGCTACACCTTC.

V usage is TRBV6-5 and J usage is TRBJ1-6; 9 bases are a match to TRBD1. The CDR3 is 15 amino acids. Per germline, CDR1 MNHEY and CDR2 SVGAGI. The J segment lost 4 bases and the V segment lost 11 bases, leaving 9 bases of the junction unmatched. CDR3 loop: CASTGGGWYNSPLHF. The CDR3 nucleotides read TGTGCCTCGACAGGGGGTGGTTGGTATAATTCACCCCTCCACTTT.

The V and J genes are TRBV7-8 and TRBJ1-2, with 8 bases identical to TRBD1. J lost 8 bases, V lost 5 bases, and 7 bases had no gene match. The CDR3 has 13 amino acids. Germline-derived CDR1 and CDR2 are SGHVS and FQNEAQ. The CDR3 DNA is TGTGCCAGCAGCCCCCGGACAGGGACCGGCTACACCTTC. It codes for CASSPRTGTGYTF.

V gene TRBV10-1 combines with J gene TRBJ1-2, with 8 bases that match TRBD1. CDR3 size: 13 residues. V lost 0 bases to trimming and J lost 8 bases; unmatched junction nucleotides: 2. Germline-derived CDR1 and CDR2 are WNHNN and SYGVQD (reference sequence). The DNA for the CDR3 is TGCGCCAGCAGTGAGTCTGGGACAGGCGGCTACACCTTC. As protein: CASSESGTGGYTF.

The gene calls are TRBV11-2 and TRBJ2-7; 10 bases agree with TRBD2. J was trimmed by 0 bases and V by 4 bases; bases with no gene match: 3. CDR3 length equals 15 residues. In germline, CDR1 is SGHAT, CDR2 FQNNGV. CDR3 region: CASSSSSGSSYEQYF. The CDR3 bases are TGTGCCAGCAGCTCTTCTAGCGGGAGCTCCTACGAGCAGTACTTC.

The chain joins TRBV5-4 to TRBJ2-7, with 12 bases fitting TRBD1. This CDR3 contains 15 residues. Germline CDR1 and CDR2: SGHNT and YYREEE (reference sequence). V lost 4 bases and J lost 2; bases outside the gene matches: 4. The CDR3 protein is CASSGGQGAPYEQYF. The CDR3 DNA is TGTGCCAGCAGCGGGGGACAGGGGGCCCCCTACGAGCAGTACTTC.

This chain connects TRBV28 to TRBJ1-2; D unresolved. This CDR3 is built from 14 residues. The germline V gene encodes CDR1 MDHEN and CDR2 SYDVKM. Trimming left V 2 bases short and J 6 bases short, with 13 bases between. CDR3 sequence (DNA): TGTGCCAGCAGTTTACTTCCGGGGAGAAATGGCTACACCTTC. Protein: CASSLLPGRNGYTF.

The gene calls are TRBV5-1 and TRBJ1-1, with 7 nucleotides matching TRBD1. Germline assignment: CDR1 SGHRS and CDR2 YFSETQ. J gave up 5 bases and V 4 bases, and 17 bases lay outside the gene matches. There are 17 residues in the CDR3. Written as DNA, the CDR3 is TGCGCCAGCAGCCTCACTCATATACGACAGGGTAGTACTGAAGCTTTCTTT. Residues: CASSLTHIRQGSTEAFF.

The rearrangement joins TRBV25-1 to TRBJ2-2; a weak D match, TRBD1 (7 bases). CDR1 and CDR2 (germline): MGHDK, SYGVNS. The CDR3 consists of 15 residues. The ends were cut back, 3 bases at V and 3 bases at J, with 11 bases in the middle. CDR3 loop: CASSESGGYTGELFF. The CDR3 bases are TGTGCCAGCAGTGAGTCAGGGGGGTACACCGGGGAGCTGTTTTTT.

The chain links TRBV18 to TRBJ2-5, with TRBD2 identical over 14 bases. In germline, CDR1 is KGHSH, CDR2 LQKENI. V lost 6 bases, J lost 2 bases, and 8 bases stayed unmatched. CDR3 length: 17 amino acids. Here the CDR3 DNA reads TGTGCCAGCTCTCGTGGGGGACTAGCGGGGGCTCAAGAGACCCAGTACTTC. It yields the protein CASSRGGLAGAQETQYF.

V gene TRBV7-3 combines with J gene TRBJ2-1, with TRBD1 matching over 8 bases. Unmatched junction bases numbered 5, after V lost 2 bases and J lost 5 bases. The CDR3 extends over 15 amino acids. The germline V gene encodes CDR1 SGHTA and CDR2 FQGTGA. Here the CDR3 DNA reads TGTGCCAGCAGCTTAGGGGGACAGGTCCACAATGAGCAGTTCTTC. Its translation is CASSLGGQVHNEQFF.

The chain recombines TRBV16 with TRBJ1-4; D is undetermined. V dropped 0 bases and J dropped 8 bases, with 7 bases sitting between them. Germline V gene data show CDR1 as KGHSY and CDR2 as FQNENV. This CDR3 has 13 residues. In nucleotides, the CDR3 is TGTGCCAGCAGCCAATCGTTCGTCGAAAAACTGTTTTTT. Encoded protein: CASSQSFVEKLFF.

J is TRBJ1-2 and V is TRBV4-2, with 9 bases lining up with TRBD1. This CDR3 has 20 residues. The germline V gene has CDR1 LGHNA and CDR2 YNFKEQ. The J segment lost 2 bases and the V segment lost 4 bases, leaving 20 bases of the junction unmatched. CDR3 DNA: TGTGCCAGCAGCCGACGGTCCTATGAACTCACAGGGGGCACAAACTATGGCTACACCTTC. Amino acid sequence: CASSRRSYELTGGTNYGYTF.

The chain recombines TRBV7-9 with TRBJ2-1, with D possibly TRBD1 on 5 matching bases. CDR1 SEHNR and CDR2 FQNEAQ come from the germline V gene (reference sequence). Between the trimmed V and J ends, which lost 0 bases and 2 bases, there was a span of 8 bases. This CDR3 comprises 15 residues. CDR3 sequence (DNA): TGTGCCAGCAGCTTAGCAGGGGTTGCCTACAATGAGCAGTTCTTC. This translates into CASSLAGVAYNEQFF.

Turning to this clone: Sequence at one end of the junction differs from germline and may be a read error. The chain employs TRBV7-7 and TRBJ2-1; maybe TRBD2 (5 bases). Germline V gene data show CDR1 as SSHAT and CDR2 as FNYEAQ (reference sequence). CDR3 size: 14 residues. The CDR3 sequence: CASSPKLTSNEQFF. The CDR3 region has the DNA TGTGCTAGCAGCCCGAAATTAACTAGCAATGAGCAGTTCTTC.

The V and J genes are TRBV3-1 (or the pseudogene TRBV3-2) and TRBJ2-7; 9 nucleotides match TRBD1. Germline lookup yields CDR1 LGHDT and CDR2 YNNKEL (reference sequence). With V trimmed by 1 base and J by 6 bases, 4 bases remained unmatched. There are 14 residues in the CDR3. The CDR3 protein is CASSQGQGVGEQYF. CDR3 sequence (DNA): TGTGCCAGCAGCCAAGGACAGGGGGTGGGCGAGCAGTACTTC.

The rearrangement uses TRBV18 and TRBJ2-1; 15 bases fit TRBD2. Germline lookup yields CDR1 KGHSH and CDR2 LQKENI. The V segment lost 3 bases and the J segment 0 bases; nucleotides outside the gene matches: 6. This CDR3 is built from 19 residues. The chain's CDR3 is CASSPRGLAGGSSYNEQFF. The CDR3 DNA reads TGTGCCAGCTCACCCAGGGGACTAGCGGGAGGTAGCTCCTACAATGAGCAGTTCTTC.

V usage is TRBV4-3 and J usage is TRBJ2-2, with 9 bases matching TRBD1. J was trimmed by 4 bases and V by 4 bases; bases with no gene match: 4. CDR1 LGHNA and CDR2 YSLEER come from the germline V gene. The CDR3 has 15 amino acids. Here the CDR3 DNA reads TGCGCCAGCAGCCTTCGGACAGGGGCCACCGGGGAGCTGTTTTTT. Encoded protein: CASSLRTGATGELFF.

The V call is TRBV5-4, the J call TRBJ1-6; 7 bases agree with TRBD1. The length of the CDR3 is 14 residues. J lost 7 bases, V lost 3 bases, and 4 bases had no gene match. Per the germline V gene, CDR1 is SGHNT and CDR2 is YYREEE (reference sequence). The chain's CDR3 is CASSSTGDNSPLHF. The CDR3 DNA follows: TGTGCCAGCAGCTCAACAGGGGACAATTCACCCCTCCACTTT.

CDR3 amino acids: CATQGQGGTGELFF. The CDR3 bases are TGTGCCACGCAGGGACAGGGGGGAACCGGGGAGCTGTTTTTT. The chain combines TRBV24-1 with TRBJ2-2; TRBD1 matches at 11 bases. The length of the CDR3 is 14 residues. The V and J ends lost 10 bases and 5 bases, in that order; junction bases with no gene match: 5. Germline-derived CDR1 and CDR2 are KGHDR and SFDVKD.